This T cell receptor beta chain derives from a study of beta chain features in type 1 diabetes. The overall study: Sorted cells numbering 107,917,701 were examined across all samples.

What was sequenced were expressed TCRB transcripts, since all of the isolated RNA had been reverse transcribed. Using immunoSEQ multiplex PCR, the repertoire was profiled, and TCRdb retains in-frame clones only, with some absent. The sample consists of some 150,000 clones, roughly 9.7% of them appearing once. V lost 2 bases and J lost 5, with 13 bases in between. Germline V gives CDR1 SNHLY, CDR2 FYNNEI. CDR3 length equals 15 residues. The material sequenced was central memory CD4+ T cells from blood. This receptor was taken from a woman in her 40s in good health. V is TRBV2 and J is TRBJ2-4; unclear D gene. The CDR3 is CASSERSVGENIQYF. The CDR3 nucleotides are TGTGCCAGCAGTGAAAGGAGCGTTGGAGAAAACATTCAGTACTTC.